The source of this TCR beta chain is a study of cytomegalovirus exposure and HLA in healthy donors. Background on the study: In a later analysis, the 120 or so validation repertoires were reported to have used the same platform as the approximately 690 first-cohort repertoires. Study-level points and caveats: Subsequent analysis found a tendency for first-cohort TCR clusters to co-occur within the 120 or so validation repertoires.

The length of the CDR3 is 17 residues. V lost 1 base and J lost 6; bases outside the gene matches: 10. CDR1 is MGHRA, CDR2 YSYEKL, per germline. Of note for this clone: What it binds is not known.

TCRdb's copy holds only in-frame clones and misses some; the assay was immunoSEQ multiplex PCR. The data contain 260,000 or so clones, 80% to 90% of them singletons. The genes are TRBV4-1 and TRBJ2-3; 10 bases line up with TRBD1. The sequenced sample was PBMCs. This TCR was sampled from a man aged 18 to 35 in good health and CMV-seronegative. DNA for the CDR3: TGCGCCAGCAGCCAAGCCGAAGATAGACAGGGGGCCGATACGCAGTATTTT. This encodes CASSQAEDRQGADTQYF.